This T cell receptor beta chain derives from a study of cytomegalovirus exposure and HLA in healthy donors. Study as a whole: The 550 to 800 first-cohort repertoires and the 95 to 150 validation repertoires shared the same platform, a later analysis reported.

Some clones are missing from TCRdb's copy, which holds only in-frame ones; the method was immunoSEQ multiplex PCR. The data hold roughly 86,000 clones, with 90% to 97% observed a single time. Comments on this clone: Its antigen remains unknown.

Study-wide findings and caveats: According to the study, 150 to 200 TCR beta chains were cytomegalovirus-associated. Most TCR sequences showed up rarely, but some public TCRs showed up in many donors.

The receptor comes from a man aged 18 to 35 in good health and CMV-seropositive. Sequenced input: PBMCs.

The CDR3 protein is CASSFSSSSYEQYF. The CDR3 DNA sequence: TGTGCCAGCAGTTTTTCTAGCAGCTCTTACGAGCAGTACTTC. The chain uses TRBV27 and TRBJ2-7; TRBD2 might be the D (5 bases). CDR1 MNHEY and CDR2 SMNVEV come from the germline V gene (reference sequence). The CDR3 extends over 14 amino acids. The V end was cut by 3 bases, the J end by 4 bases, with 13 bases between.